What follows describes a single T cell receptor (beta chain). Its antigen remains undetermined. There are no base qualities to consult, and no much larger clone falls within one base. According to the germline V gene (reference sequence), CDR1 reads LNHDA and CDR2 reads SQIVND. Germline trimming: 8 bases from V, 4 bases from J; junction bases outside gene matches: 8. The CDR3 numbers 14 residues from cysteine through phenylalanine. The kept DNA is CDR3 alone, 42 bases in frame from the first base. Each collaborating institution followed its own protocols to collect whole blood in K2EDTA tubes. For TCRbeta analysis, collaborators shipped samples in one of three forms: frozen whole blood, isolated PBMCs, or DNA extracted from either of those sample types. The source of the sample is a study of blood T cell repertoires in COVID-19 (dated by TCRdb to about 2020). Background on the whole study: The collaborator samples originated in the United States, Italy and Spain and spanned the acute and convalescent phases of COVID-19. Subjects who had been exposed to COVID-19, were actively infected with it, or had recovered from it provided the deeply sampled blood TCRbeta repertoires that made up the dataset. Where available, HLA class I and class II types were taken from metadata supplied by the sample provider and were not determined by assay-based typing. Sample metadata almost always included a de-identified subject ID, COVID-19 status, age in years and sex. The material from the prospective study consisted of cDNA or gDNA derived from T cells, B-cell-depleted T cells, or PBMCs. The repertoires were released in a freely available public database intended as a resource for research on the immune response to SARS-CoV-2. The samples were drawn from two sources: the first 160 participants of the ongoing ImmuneRACE study, and 950 to 1,500 subjects contributed by 6 global collaborators.

TCRbeta CDR3 regions were amplified from genomic DNA by means of the immunoSEQ Assay, a bias-controlled multiplex PCR. In the paper's pipeline: The number of nucleated cells in each sample was estimated from the amplification of reference gene primers within the assay. Sequence reads were collapsed and filtered to measure the absolute abundance of every unique TCRbeta CDR3 rearrangement. Productive Simpson clonality was computed per sample as the square root of Simpson's diversity index over productive rearrangements. Here the immuneACCESS table is served through TCRdb, limited to in-frame sequences with V and J called. Missing clones are a known gap in these copies; in checked studies unresolved V genes cover under half, and the rest lacks a known reason. V, J and clone size derive from that table, while D and trimming were established from the DNA sequence. The sample yields about 160,000 clones; roughly 81% were counted once. The ten largest clonotypes hold roughly 1% of the sample.

General conclusions and limits of the study: The quantity of clinical and demographic metadata differed by source and by participant and was supplied without curation.

The TCR comes from a man aged 40-50 years with acute or convalescent COVID-19. The sequenced material came from peripheral blood. The chain employs TRBV19 and TRBJ2-3; 8 of the junction bases match TRBD1. The CDR3 region has the sequence CASHRTGQSDTQYF. The nucleotides read TGTGCCAGTCACCGGACAGGGCAATCAGATACGCAGTATTTT.